This TCR beta chain was documented in a study of blood T cell repertoires in COVID-19. Study overall: Both acute and convalescent COVID-19 samples were obtained from the United States, Italy and Spain.

Source study methods: Amplification with reference gene primers provided the estimates of nucleated cell counts. The repertoire was sequenced with immunoSEQ multiplex PCR; TCRdb's copy has only in-frame clones and lacks some. From that table come the V and J calls and clone size; the DNA was used to work out D and trimming. Among some 180,000 clones listed, approximately 89% were seen once. Before being deemed recovered, Cohort 3 donors had two negative PCRs, clearance, or symptom resolution. CDR1 and CDR2 from the germline V gene are KGHDR and SFDVKD. The CDR3 contains 14 residues. The V and J ends lost 3 bases and 6 bases, in that order; junction bases with no gene match: 5.

This receptor was obtained from a middle-aged man who had recovered from COVID-19. This rearrangement joins TRBV24-1 to TRBJ2-7; 9 nucleotides match TRBD1. Sample: PBMCs or T cells enriched from blood (not recorded which). As DNA, the CDR3 is TGTGCCACCAGTGATCCGGACAGGGGACGCGAGCAGTACTTC. Protein sequence: CATSDPDRGREQYF.